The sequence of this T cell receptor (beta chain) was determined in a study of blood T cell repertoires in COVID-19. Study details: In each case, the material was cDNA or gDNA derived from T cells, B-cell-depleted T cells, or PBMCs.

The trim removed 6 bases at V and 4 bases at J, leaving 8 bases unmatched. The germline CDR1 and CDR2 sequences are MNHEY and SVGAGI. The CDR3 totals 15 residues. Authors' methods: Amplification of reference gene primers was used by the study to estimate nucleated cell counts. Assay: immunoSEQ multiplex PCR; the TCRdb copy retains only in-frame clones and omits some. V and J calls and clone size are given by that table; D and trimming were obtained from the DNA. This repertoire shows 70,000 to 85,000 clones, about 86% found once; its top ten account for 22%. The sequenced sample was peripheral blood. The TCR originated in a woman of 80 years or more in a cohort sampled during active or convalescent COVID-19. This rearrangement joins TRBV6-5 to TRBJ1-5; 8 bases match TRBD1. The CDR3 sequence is CASRNSGQVNQPQHF. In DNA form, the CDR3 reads TGTGCCAGCAGGAATTCGGGACAGGTAAATCAGCCCCAGCATTTT.